Each of the 25 T cell receptor beta chains below was sequenced from the same sample in a study of blood T cells in healthy people across ages. Sample-barcoded 5' priming and a J-beta primer mix drove a second PCR of about 6 to 12 cycles. A single record per CDR3 protein comes from TCRdb applying MiXCR to the 5' RACE reads. The sample has about 1,400,000 distinct CDR3 sequences, about 43% seen once. The sample consisted of blood. All receptors come from a woman between 18 and 29 years old in good health.

This chain connects TRBV20-1 to TRBJ2-1, with a possible D match to TRBD2 (6 bases). CDR1 DFQATT and CDR2 SNEGSKA come from the germline V gene (reference sequence). The length of the CDR3 is 15 residues. V lost 0 bases to trimming and J lost 6 bases, with 15 bases between them. Here the CDR3 reads CSARDATGAGNEQFF. CDR3 nucleotides: TGCAGTGCTAGAGATGCGACGGGAGCGGGCAATGAGCAGTTCTTC.

On this clonotype itself: A much larger clone differs by one base, so this may be a read error. The chain joins TRBV7-9 to TRBJ2-3; D call uncertain. Germline V gene sequence: CDR1 SEHNR, CDR2 FQNEAQ (reference sequence). The CDR3 loop spans 13 amino acids. The CDR3 DNA reads as TGTGTCAGCAGCCCCTTCGGCGAAGATACGCAGTATTTT. As protein: CVSSPFGEDTQYF.

This clonotype was recorded many times. One junction end does not reproduce the germline sequence, and a read error may be involved. The V call is TRBV5-1, the J call TRBJ2-7, with 8 bases that match TRBD2. The CDR3 has 15 amino acids. CDR1 and CDR2 from the germline V gene are SGHRS and YFSETQ. The CDR3 nucleotides are TGTGCCAGCAGCTTAGAGGCGGGGGGCTTATACGAGCAGTACTTC. Translating gives CASSLEAGGLYEQYF.

J is TRBJ1-1 and V is TRBV7-6; D gene unclear. The V end lost 4 bases, the J end lost 2 bases, and 14 bases lay between the germline ends. The CDR3 runs 15 residues. Germline loops: CDR1 SGHVS, CDR2 FNYEAQ. The CDR3 is CASSSPDTDNTEAFF. CDR3 coding DNA: TGTGCCAGCAGCTCCCCAGACACGGACAACACTGAAGCTTTCTTT. Using reference TRBV7-6 and TRBJ1-1 for the parts outside the CDR3, the full variable domain is GAGVSQSPRYKVTKRGQDVALRCDPISGHVSLYWYRQALGQGPEFLTYFNYEAQQDKSGLPNDRFSAERPEGSISTLTIQRTEQRDSAMYRCASSSPDTDNTEAFFGQGTRLTVV.

The chain carries TRBV28 and TRBJ1-4, with D tentatively TRBD1 (6 bases). This CDR3 is 15 amino acids long. V lost 3 bases and J 8 bases, leaving 16 bases between the germline ends. CDR1 MDHEN and CDR2 SYDVKM come from the germline V gene. CDR3 protein: CASSFSGARREKLFF. DNA of the CDR3: TGTGCCAGCAGTTTCTCGGGGGCAAGACGGGAAAAACTGTTTTTT.

This clonotype occurred a few times. The chain couples TRBV20-1 to TRBJ1-2; no reliable D call. V shed 5 bases and J shed 8 bases, with 6 bases lying between them. Looked up from germline, CDR1 is DFQATT and CDR2 is SNEGSKA (reference sequence). This CDR3 has 9 amino acids. CDR3 nucleotides: TGCAGTGCTCTCGAGGGCTACACCTTC. It translates to CSALEGYTF.

In its sample, this clonotype was seen a few times. The rearrangement uses TRBV3-1 and TRBJ2-5, with a tentative D call TRBD1 (5 bases). V was shortened by 2 bases and J by 1 base, with 14 bases between the two germline ends. Germline lookup yields CDR1 LGHDT and CDR2 YNNKEL (reference sequence). The CDR3 is 16 amino acids. Written as DNA, the CDR3 is TGTGCCAGCAGCCAACTACCCAGACAGCGCCAAGAGACCCAGTACTTC. Its protein is CASSQLPRQRQETQYF.

In its sample, this clonotype was seen many times. V gene TRBV3-1 combines with J gene TRBJ1-2; possibly TRBD1 for D (5 bases). This CDR3 has 15 residues. V was cut by 5 bases and J by 2 bases, with 15 bases left in between. Germline CDR1 LGHDT, CDR2 YNNKEL (reference sequence). Here the CDR3 DNA reads TGTGCCAGCAGCTTCCGAGGGGCAGGGAACTATGGCTACACCTTC. It yields the protein CASSFRGAGNYGYTF.

V is TRBV7-9 and J is TRBJ1-2, with no clear D. Trimming pared 1 base from V and 2 bases from J, leaving 11 bases between. The V gene's germline CDR1 is SEHNR and CDR2 FQNEAQ (reference sequence). The CDR3 runs 15 residues. For the CDR3, the DNA is TGTGCCAGCAGCTTAGTACCCGGACGAAACTATGGCTACACCTTC. Residues: CASSLVPGRNYGYTF.

This sequence joins TRBV5-1 and TRBJ2-5, with TRBD1 matching over 7 bases. The tail of the sequence fits TRBJ2-7 better, so the J call may be wrong. CDR3 size: 14 residues. The germline V gene has CDR1 SGHRS and CDR2 YFSETQ. CDR3 protein: CASSRYGTVYEQYF. The CDR3 nucleotides are TGCGCCAGCAGCCGGTACGGGACAGTCTACGAGCAGTACTTC.

This clonotype was seen a few times. Here the CDR3 reads CSVEGGSREKLFF. CDR3 DNA: TGCAGCGTTGAAGGGGGCTCTAGGGAAAAACTGTTTTTT. The J gene is TRBJ1-4, the V gene TRBV29-1, with D maybe TRBD1 (5 bases). V lost 1 base and J 8 bases, leaving 11 bases between the germline ends. CDR3 length: 13 residues. In germline, CDR1 is SQVTM, CDR2 ANQGSEA.

This clonotype was counted only a few times. This chain links TRBV20-1 with TRBJ2-1; a weak D match, TRBD1 (6 bases). V was trimmed by 8 bases and J by 2 bases, leaving 13 bases between them. The CDR3 runs 13 residues. Germline CDR1 reads DFQATT; CDR2 reads SNEGSKA (reference sequence). The CDR3 spells CSPLAGAYNEQFF. DNA of the CDR3: TGCAGTCCCTTAGCAGGGGCCTACAATGAGCAGTTCTTC.

Written as DNA, the CDR3 is TGTGCCAGCCAGGACGCGAGGACCGGGGAGCTGTTTTTT. Protein product: CASQDARTGELFF. The chain carries TRBV6-5 and TRBJ2-2; D remains unclear. Trimming pared 8 bases from V and 5 bases from J, leaving 12 bases between. CDR3 size: 13 residues. Per the germline V gene, CDR1 is MNHEY and CDR2 is SVGAGI.

The chain combines TRBV5-1 with TRBJ2-5; D not certain. V was cut by 0 bases and J by 5 bases, with 11 bases left in between. The CDR3 extends over 14 amino acids. In germline, CDR1 is SGHRS, CDR2 YFSETQ. CDR3 bases: TGCGCCAGCAGCTTGGCCTGGGAACGGGAGACCCAGTACTTC. Its protein product is CASSLAWERETQYF.

The gene calls are TRBV5-1 and TRBJ1-2, with D hard to call. The length of the CDR3 is 14 residues. V was clipped by 4 bases and J by 6 bases, with 16 bases between them. From germline, CDR1 is SGHRS and CDR2 YFSETQ. The CDR3 loop is CASSPPTVAHGYTF. CDR3 DNA: TGCGCCAGCAGCCCCCCGACGGTAGCTCATGGCTACACCTTC.

This sequence joins TRBV20-1 and TRBJ2-3; D possibly corresponds to TRBD1 (5 bases). The CDR3 has 13 amino acids. The germline V gene encodes CDR1 DFQATT and CDR2 SNEGSKA (reference sequence). V was clipped by 6 bases and J by 9 bases, with 19 bases between them. This CDR3 reads CSAPGARRETQYF. The CDR3 nucleotides are TGCAGTGCCCCTGGGGCTAGAAGAGAAACGCAGTATTTT.

The genes are TRBV29-1 and TRBJ2-7; 8 positions agree with TRBD1. Germline CDR1 reads SQVTM; CDR2 reads ANQGSEA. This CDR3 has 13 amino acids. V dropped 6 bases and J dropped 2; count of bases not matched to a gene: 6. In DNA form, the CDR3 reads TGCAGCGTATTACAGGGGGAGCCCTACGAGCAGTACTTC. This gives the protein CSVLQGEPYEQYF.

In DNA, the CDR3 is TGTGCCAGCAGCCAAGAGAACAGATGGTCGTCACCCCTCCACTTT. It yields the protein CASSQENRWSSPLHF. The V gene is TRBV14, the J gene TRBJ1-6, with D unclear. In germline, CDR1 is SGHDN, CDR2 FVKESK. The germline V and J ends were trimmed by 0 bases and 10 bases, with 13 bases remaining between them. The CDR3 contains 15 residues.

In regard to this clonotype: Since a much larger clone is just one base distant, this may be a read error. The genes are TRBV7-2 and TRBJ2-3; 7 bases are a match to TRBD2. Germline V gene data show CDR1 as SGHTA and CDR2 as FQGNSA. This CDR3 is built from 16 residues. Trimming removed 4 bases from V and 4 bases from J; junction bases left unmatched: 11. As DNA, the CDR3 is TGTGCCAGCAGCTATCCGGGACTACGAGGGGCAGATACGCAGTATTTT. This translates into CASSYPGLRGADTQYF.

The rearrangement joins TRBV6-1 to TRBJ1-2, with D possibly matching TRBD1 (5 bases). CDR1 and CDR2 from the germline V gene are MNHNS and SASEGT. V shed 1 base and J shed 8 bases, with 14 bases lying between them. The CDR3 sequence is 14 residues long. The CDR3 DNA reads TGTGCCAGCAGTGAAGATTACAGGCCGTGGGGCTACACCTTC. Encoded protein: CASSEDYRPWGYTF.

This chain uses TRBV9 with TRBJ1-2, with D maybe TRBD1 (5 bases). Germline V lookup: CDR1 SGDLS, CDR2 YYNGEE. This CDR3 has 14 amino acids. V was pared by 0 bases and J by 8 bases, with 14 bases between. The CDR3 region is CASSVEGPSRGYTF. DNA for the CDR3: TGTGCCAGCAGCGTAGAGGGACCTTCAAGGGGCTACACCTTC. Drawing the rest from reference TRBV9 and TRBJ1-2, the complete variable domain is DSGVTQTPKHLITATGQRVTLRCSPRSGDLSVYWYQQSLDQGLQFLIQYYNGEERAKGNILERFSAQQFPDLHSELNLSSLELGDSALYFCASSVEGPSRGYTFGSGTRLTVV.

In this sample, this clonotype turned up a few times. This chain connects TRBV20-1 to TRBJ2-7; 7 bases are shared with TRBD1. This CDR3 has 14 residues. The germline V gene has CDR1 DFQATT and CDR2 SNEGSKA (reference sequence). V shed 0 bases, J shed 10 bases, and the junction held 12 bases outside the gene matches. The CDR3 DNA is TGCAGTGCTAGAGAACCTGGGACAGCAAAGGCCCAGTACTTC. Translation: CSAREPGTAKAQYF.

The gene calls are TRBV6-5 and TRBJ2-7, with 9 bases aligning to TRBD2. The trim removed 6 bases at V and 4 bases at J, leaving 7 bases unmatched. The CDR3 spans 14 residues. The germline gives CDR1 MNHEY, CDR2 SVGAGI. For the CDR3, the DNA is TGTGCCAGCAGCATAGCGGGAGATCGATACGAGCAGTACTTC. It yields the protein CASSIAGDRYEQYF.

V gene TRBV9 combines with J gene TRBJ1-2, with 9 bases aligning to TRBD1. J gave up 7 bases and V 4 bases, and 8 bases lay outside the gene matches. Germline CDR1 SGDLS, CDR2 YYNGEE. This CDR3 contains 14 residues. The CDR3 sequence: CASSRTGGAGGYTF. CDR3 in DNA: TGTGCCAGCAGCCGAACAGGGGGCGCGGGTGGCTACACCTTC.

The V and J genes are TRBV24-1 and TRBJ2-7, with 10 bases fitting TRBD1. This CDR3 has 13 amino acids. Germline lookup yields CDR1 KGHDR and CDR2 SFDVKD. Losses at the gene ends were 6 bases for V and 5 bases for J; bases not matched to a gene: 3. As DNA, the CDR3 is TGTGCCACCAGTCCCGGGACAGGGGACGAGCAGTACTTC. Translated: CATSPGTGDEQYF.